One sample yielded the 15 T cell receptor delta chains listed below, sequenced in a study of gamma-delta chains in newborns, infants, children. TCRdb called clones anew from the reads with CATT. The sample yields approximately 11,000 delta-chain clones, around 3% seen once. Specimen: blood. These receptors all come from a child who was a newborn, infant or young child, either healthy, febrile or measles-vaccinated (not recorded which).

Comments on this clone: One end of the junction is discordant with germline, which a read error may explain. This same CDR3 is encoded by further DNA sequences in the sample. The rearrangement joins TRDV1 to TRDJ1; 9 positions match TRDD3. The CDR3 is 19 amino acids. Germline lookup yields CDR1 TSWWSYY and CDR2 QGS. This CDR3 reads CALGVIRGTGGRYTDKLIF. CDR3 bases: TGCGCTCTTGGGGTAATTAGGGGGACTGGGGGACGGTACACCGATAAACTCATCTTT.

This clone was observed a handful of times. The chain employs TRDV2 and TRDJ1; perhaps TRDD3 as D (6 bases). TCRdb records no J gene; here it was assigned by comparing the DNA to germline. Germline V CDR1 and CDR2: GEAIGNYY, EKD. The CDR3 totals 18 residues. V was pared by 1 base and J by 0 bases, with 20 bases between. The DNA of the CDR3 is TGTGCCTGTGACACGATTGGCGGGGGGACCCCGTACACCGATAAACTCATCTTT. Amino acid sequence: CACDTIGGGTPYTDKLIF.

This clone was found a few times. The chain has TRDV1 and TRDJ1; no clear D. V was cut by 3 bases and J by 7 bases, with 24 bases left in between. Germline loops: CDR1 TSWWSYY, CDR2 QGS. CDR3 size: 17 residues. The CDR3 here is CALGDLVPLPIVGKLIF. The DNA for the CDR3 is TGTGCTCTTGGGGACCTAGTCCCCCTCCCTATTGTAGGTAAACTCATCTTT.

There are a few counts of this clone. The chain has TRDV2 and TRDJ1, with 8 bases matching TRDD3. The J segment lost 0 bases and the V segment lost 5 bases, leaving 10 bases of the junction unmatched. This CDR3 region has 16 residues. Germline V gene data show CDR1 as GEAIGNYY and CDR2 as EKD. Here the CDR3 DNA reads TGTGCCTGTGTCTCCGTGGGGGATCCGTACACCGATAAACTCATCTTT. This gives the protein CACVSVGDPYTDKLIF.

This clone was detected a few times. The V gene is TRDV2, the J gene TRDJ3; 9 bases map to TRDD3. Germline V gene data show CDR1 as GEAIGNYY and CDR2 as EKD. V was pared by 3 bases and J by 0 bases, with 8 bases of the junction left unmatched. This CDR3 is 19 amino acids long. CDR3 in amino acids: CACDHTRGYGSWDTRQMFF. The CDR3 DNA is TGTGCCTGTGACCACACAAGGGGATACGGCTCCTGGGACACCCGACAGATGTTTTTC.

This clone turned up a few times. The chain couples TRDV1 to TRDJ1, with D possibly TRDD2 on 6 matching bases. V was trimmed by 2 bases and J by 9 bases, leaving 19 bases between them. The germline V gene has CDR1 TSWWSYY and CDR2 QGS. The CDR3 consists of 15 residues. The DNA for the CDR3 is TGTGCTCTTGGGGAAATCCTACGCCCTCGGGGTGAACTCATCTTT. The encoded protein is CALGEILRPRGELIF.

This clone was seen only a few times. This chain links TRDV1 with TRDJ1; D is possibly TRDD2 (6 bases). Germline CDR1 is TSWWSYY and CDR2 is QGS. CDR3 length: 20 residues. The ends were cut back, 3 bases at V and 2 bases at J, with 28 bases in the middle. CDR3 amino acids: CALGESVLQDMGRGTDKLIF. CDR3 nucleotide sequence: TGTGCTCTTGGGGAGTCGGTCCTACAAGATATGGGAAGGGGGACCGATAAACTCATCTTT.

This clone is judged medium-sized. The V and J genes are TRDV2 and TRDJ1; 7 bases fit TRDD3. This CDR3 has 15 amino acids. The germline gives CDR1 GEAIGNYY, CDR2 EKD. The junction had 10 bases not matched to a gene; V was cut back by 3 bases and J by 4 bases. CDR3 sequence reads: CACDHLRIRGDKLIF. As DNA, the CDR3 is TGTGCCTGTGACCACTTGAGGATACGTGGCGATAAACTCATCTTT.

This clone is medium-sized by share. This rearrangement joins TRDV1 to TRDJ1; D remains ambiguous. V dropped 0 bases and J dropped 0 bases, with 17 bases sitting between them. Germline V gene sequence: CDR1 TSWWSYY, CDR2 QGS. This CDR3 has 18 residues. The CDR3 is CALGELRVPTEYTDKLIF. The CDR3 coding sequence is TGTGCTCTTGGGGAACTGAGGGTTCCCACCGAGTACACCGATAAACTCATCTTT.

This clone was seen a handful of times. The V and J genes are TRDV1 and TRDJ1, with D possibly TRDD3 on 9 matching bases. The V end was cut by 2 bases, the J end by 1 base, with 41 bases between. Germline V gene sequence: CDR1 TSWWSYY, CDR2 QGS. This CDR3 comprises 25 residues. The CDR3 DNA sequence: TGTGCTCTTGGGGAATCGACTACGCGCCTTCCTATCCCGACTGTACTGGGGGACCCCACCGATAAACTCATCTTT. This codes for CALGESTTRLPIPTVLGDPTDKLIF.

The table lists this clone with a few counts. This chain uses TRDV1 with TRDJ1; 11 bases agree with TRDD3. With V trimmed by 1 base and J by 3 bases, 10 bases remained unmatched. Germline CDR1 and CDR2: TSWWSYY and QGS. The CDR3 is made up of 18 amino acids. CDR3 in DNA: TGTGCTCTTGGGGAACGACTCTACTGGGGGATATCGGCCGATAAACTCATCTTT. It specifies CALGERLYWGISADKLIF.

In regard to this clone: This DNA's translation and the protein TCRdb lists, from a much larger clone, do not match at residue 11, likely due to a read error; the protein shown is translated from the DNA. The CDR3 DNA is TGTGCCTGTGACGCCCTGTACGGAATCGTTCTTGTGACCGATAAACTCATCTTT. It is translated as CACDALYGIVLVTDKLIF. V and J are TRDV2 and TRDJ1; D uncertain. CDR3 length: 18 amino acids. Germline loops: CDR1 GEAIGNYY, CDR2 EKD. V was shortened by 3 bases and J by 2 bases, with 24 bases between the two germline ends.

The chain links TRDV1 to TRDJ1, with 7 bases fitting TRDD3. J was trimmed by 0 bases and V by 2 bases; bases with no gene match: 21. CDR1 and CDR2 (germline): TSWWSYY, QGS. The CDR3 is 21 residues long. CDR3 DNA sequence: TGTGCTCTTGGGGAAAGGGCCCGACTACCGGGGGGATTCTCGTACACCGATAAACTCATCTTT. Encoded protein: CALGERARLPGGFSYTDKLIF.

This clone was recorded a few times. J is TRDJ3 and V is TRDV2, with 10 bases fitting TRDD3. The V gene end was trimmed by 1 base and the J gene end by 2 bases; junction bases not matched to a gene: 7. CDR1 is GEAIGNYY and CDR2 is EKD in the germline V gene. This CDR3 spans 19 amino acids. The CDR3 sequence: CACDTTGGLEAWDTRQMFF. The CDR3, as DNA: TGTGCCTGTGACACTACTGGGGGATTGGAGGCCTGGGACACCCGACAGATGTTTTTC.

This clone has just a few counts. The chain links TRDV1 to TRDJ1; TRDD3 might be the D (5 bases). The ends were cut back, 2 bases at V and 9 bases at J, with 31 bases in the middle. Germline-derived CDR1 and CDR2 are TSWWSYY and QGS. The CDR3 covers 19 residues. The CDR3 protein is CALGESLLRSPTGKEELIF. For the CDR3, the DNA is TGTGCTCTTGGGGAAAGCTTACTTCGCTCCCCGACGGGGAAAGAGGAACTCATCTTT.